A selection of T cell receptor beta chains follows, all from one sample in a study of a mutant IDH1 vaccine in newly diagnosed glioma. This table comes from immunoSEQ multiplex PCR, and its TCRdb copy is limited to in-frame clones, with some not included. The sample carries some 15,000 clones, roughly 79% recorded once. Material: PBMCs, obtained from a glioma patient treated with radiotherapy, temozolomide or both. These TCRs come from a man aged 40-49 years with glioma. Each CDR3 is given with its conserved first and last residue. The order of the fields is J gene, clone size, D gene, V gene, CDR3 DNA, CDR3 protein. The D gene is left open where the match is weak. Clone sizes are given selectively: once, few, many, or a class where the clone is expanded.

TRBJ2-2 | - | TRBD2 | TRBV7-9 | TGTGCCAGCAGCCCCGGGACTAGCAGAACCGGGGAGCTGTTTTTT | CASSPGTSRTGELFF
TRBJ2-3 | once | TRBD2 | TRBV30 | TGTGCCTGGAGTATGCGGGAGTTTGATACGCAGTATTTT | CAWSMREFDTQYF
TRBJ1-1 | once | TRBD1 | TRBV13 | TGTGCCAGCAGCTTATCGGCAGGGGGAGCTTTCTTT | CASSLSAGGAFF
TRBJ1-5 | - | - | TRBV4-3 | TGCGCCAGCAGCCAAGATGGAAGGGGAGCTCAGCCCCAGCATTTT | CASSQDGRGAQPQHF
TRBJ2-5 | - | - | TRBV20-1 | TGCAGTGTCCGGGCAGAAGAGACCCAGTACTTC | CSVRAEETQYF
TRBJ2-1 | - | TRBD1 | TRBV6-5 | TGTGCCAGCAGTTACCTTCACGACAGGGCATATGAGCAGTTCTTC | CASSYLHDRAYEQFF
TRBJ1-2 | few | - | TRBV11-2 | TGTGCCAGCAGCTTAGGGGGCACCGGCTATGGCTACACCTTC | CASSLGGTGYGYTF
TRBJ1-5 | - | TRBD1 | TRBV25-1 | TGTGCCAGCAGTGTAACAGGGGTCAATCAGCCCCAGCATTTT | CASSVTGVNQPQHF
TRBJ1-1 | - | - | TRBV30 | TGTGCCGGCAACAGGGCGAAGACTGAAGCTTTCTTT | CAGNRAKTEAFF
TRBJ2-5 | - | - | TRBV19 | TGTGCCAGTAGTCAAGGGTGGAGGGGCGACGAGACCCAGTACTTC | CASSQGWRGDETQYF
TRBJ2-5 | - | - | TRBV7-8 | TGTGCCAGCAGCTTCAGTAAAGAGACCCAGTACTTC | CASSFSKETQYF
TRBJ2-3 | - | TRBD2 | TRBV4-3 | TGCGCCAGCAGCCAAGATGTAGCGGGAGGAGATACGCAGTATTTT | CASSQDVAGGDTQYF
TRBJ1-2 | - | - | TRBV11-2 | TGTGCCAGCAGTGGGACGGGACTTTATGGCTACACCTTC | CASSGTGLYGYTF
TRBJ1-1 | medium-sized | - | TRBV6-4 | TGTGCCAGCAGTGCCTACCTGAACACTGAAGCTTTCTTT | CASSAYLNTEAFF
TRBJ2-5 | - | - | TRBV5-1 | TGCGCCAGCAGCTCACGCGGGACAGCGCAAGAGACCCAGTACTTC | CASSSRGTAQETQYF
TRBJ2-5 | - | TRBD2 | TRBV7-9 | TGTGCCAGCAGCTTAAAGGGACTAGCGATAGAGACCCAGTACTTC | CASSLKGLAIETQYF
TRBJ2-7 | - | - | TRBV7-2 | TGTGCCAGCACCCTCTCAGTAGGAAGCTCCTACGAGCAGTACTTC | CASTLSVGSSYEQYF
TRBJ1-2 | once | - | TRBV5-4 | TGTGCCAGCAGCTTGGACGGGACCCTCAAGGGTGGCTACACCTTC | CASSLDGTLKGGYTF
TRBJ2-2 | - | TRBD2 | TRBV11-3 | TGTGCCAGCAGCTTATACGGACTAGCGGTCTACCGGGAGCTGTTTTTT | CASSLYGLAVYRELFF
TRBJ2-3 | - | - | TRBV13 | TGTGCCAGCAGCTTAAAGGCGGGTTACACAGATACGCGGTATTTT | CASSLKAGYTDTRYF
TRBJ2-3 | - | TRBD2 | TRBV7-2 | TGTGCCAGCAGCTTAGCGGCCCCCTCGGCGGGAGGGGCCGATACGCAGTATTTT | CASSLAAPSAGGADTQYF
TRBJ1-5 | few | TRBD1 | TRBV6-1 | TGTGCCACTCTACAGGGGCCCGTTAGCAATCAGCCCCAGCATTTT | CATLQGPVSNQPQHF
TRBJ2-5 | - | - | TRBV15 | TGTGCCACCAGCCCCGGAGGGAGGTCTCAAGAGACCCAGTACTTC | CATSPGGRSQETQYF
TRBJ2-5 | - | TRBD2 | TRBV18 | TGTGCCAGCTCGCCGCCGGGACTAACGGGGGAGACCCAGTACTTC | CASSPPGLTGETQYF
TRBJ1-5 | - | - | TRBV30 | TGTGCCTGGAATGCGGGGCAGGGTCAGCCCCAGCATTTT | CAWNAGQGQPQHF
TRBJ2-1 | - | - | TRBV5-6 | TGTGCCAGCAGCTTGAATCCAGGGCAATCCTACAATGAGCAGTTCTTC | CASSLNPGQSYNEQFF
TRBJ1-2 | - | - | TRBV5-1 | TGCGCCAGCAGCTCCGGACAGCCCCCAAACGGCTACACCTTC | CASSSGQPPNGYTF
TRBJ1-4 | - | TRBD1 | TRBV18 | TGTGCCAGCTCGCCCGACCCGCCGACAGGGACTAATGAAAAACTGTTTTTT | CASSPDPPTGTNEKLFF
TRBJ1-5 | - | - | TRBV5-5 | TGTGCCAGCAGCTTGGTCCCGGGGGGCAATCAGCCCCAGCATTTT | CASSLVPGGNQPQHF
TRBJ1-3 | - | - | TRBV18 | TGTGCCAGCTCACCCGGACAGAGTATTGGAAACACCATATATTTT | CASSPGQSIGNTIYF
TRBJ1-2 | - | - | TRBV18 | TGTGCCAGCTCACCACCGGGGGAGGCAGAGGGCTACACCTTC | CASSPPGEAEGYTF
TRBJ1-5 | - | - | TRBV5-8 | TGTGCCAGCAGCTTTGGTACAGACTTGTATCAGCCCCAGCATTTT | CASSFGTDLYQPQHF
TRBJ1-3 | - | TRBD1 | TRBV19 | TGTGCCAGTAAGGACAGGCCGTCTGGAAACACCATATATTTT | CASKDRPSGNTIYF
TRBJ2-5 | - | - | TRBV6-6 | TGTGCCAGCAGTCCACAGCCTCAAGAGACCCAGTACTTC | CASSPQPQETQYF
TRBJ1-1 | - | TRBD1 | TRBV29-1 | TGCAGCGGTATGACAGGGGGTGGTACTGAAGCTTTCTTT | CSGMTGGGTEAFF
TRBJ2-1 | - | TRBD1 | TRBV5-1 | TGCGCCAGCAGCCCGGGACAGGGGGGCGCGCAGTTCTTC | CASSPGQGGAQFF
TRBJ1-5 | few | - | TRBV20-1 | TGCAGTGCTAGTATCGGAGGGCCCCAGCATTTT | CSASIGGPQHF
TRBJ1-2 | - | - | TRBV28 | TGTGCCAGCACCGTTTGGGGGGCGCTTCGTGGCTACACCTTC | CASTVWGALRGYTF
TRBJ1-6 | - | - | TRBV21-1 | TGTGCCAGCAGCAAAGGGCAGCATTACTCCGTTTCACCCCTCCACTTT | CASSKGQHYSVSPLHF
TRBJ1-1 | - | - | TRBV11-3 | TGTGCCAGCAGCCCGACAGAGACTGAAGCTTTCTTT | CASSPTETEAFF
TRBJ1-1 | - | - | TRBV15 | TGTGCCACCAGCAGAGCCCCCGCAGGGTGGGGTATGAACACTGAAGCTTTCTTT | CATSRAPAGWGMNTEAFF
TRBJ2-1 | - | - | TRBV7-8 | TGTGCCAGCAGCTTACCTCGGAGGGCGAACTTTTTCAATGAGCAGTTCTTC | CASSLPRRANFFNEQFF
TRBJ1-3 | - | - | TRBV30 | TGTGCCTGGAGGCGTCTGGCACACTCTGGAAACACCATATATTTT | CAWRRLAHSGNTIYF
TRBJ2-7 | - | TRBD2 | TRBV29-1 | TGCAGCGTCAGGACTAGCGGGAGGGACGAGCAGTACTTC | CSVRTSGRDEQYF
TRBJ2-7 | few | TRBD2 | TRBV5-4 | TGTGCCAGCGGGGCCCGGGAGGAGGGGCAGTACTTC | CASGAREEGQYF
TRBJ1-5 | - | - | TRBV2 | TGTGCCAGCAGCGGAACCGGGACACCTCATCAGCCCCAGCATTTT | CASSGTGTPHQPQHF
TRBJ2-1 | once | TRBD2 | TRBV7-2 | TGTGCCAGCAGCCCGGGACTAGCGCTAAATGAGCAGTTCTTC | CASSPGLALNEQFF
TRBJ2-3 | - | - | TRBV10-3 | TGTGCCATCAGTGAGTCGCATACCACTAGCACAGATACGCAGTATTTT | CAISESHTTSTDTQYF